A selection of T cell receptor beta chains follows, all from one sample in a study of cytomegalovirus exposure and HLA in healthy donors. Here immunoSEQ multiplex PCR was the method, and the copy in TCRdb shows in-frame clones only, minus some. The table records about 130,000 clones, approximately 75% of them present only once. The sample consisted of PBMCs. These receptors all come from a man aged 25 to 45 in good health and CMV-seronegative. The CDR3 runs from the conserved cysteine through the conserved F or W. Each record gives: CDR3 length, J gene, V gene, clone size, D gene, CDR3 DNA, CDR3 protein. The D gene is left open where the match is weak. Some rows mark clone size as missing; the rest say once, few, many or name a class of expanded clone.

16,TRBJ1-1,TRBV11-2,once,TRBD1,TGTGCCAGCAGCTTCACAGGGGGCGAATTAGGTATTGAAGCTTTCTTT,CASSFTGGELGIEAFF
15,TRBJ2-3,TRBV19,.,TRBD1,TGTGCCAGCCGAGAGGACAGGGCTAGCACAGATACGCAGTATTTT,CASREDRASTDTQYF
15,TRBJ2-7,TRBV9,.,TRBD1,TGTGCCAGCAGCGCCGGGACAGGGGAGATCTACGAGCAGTACTTC,CASSAGTGEIYEQYF
14,TRBJ1-1,TRBV6-1,.,TRBD1,TGTGCCAGCAGTCACGGACAGGGGAGAACTGAAGCTTTCTTT,CASSHGQGRTEAFF
17,TRBJ2-4,TRBV4-2,once,TRBD2,TGTGCCAGCAGCCAAGAATTGTTAGGACTAGCACCTCACATTCAGTACTTC,CASSQELLGLAPHIQYF
15,TRBJ1-2,TRBV4-1,.,TRBD1,TGCGCCAGCAGCCCGAGACAGGGGTTGAACTATGGCTACACCTTC,CASSPRQGLNYGYTF
13,TRBJ2-7,TRBV9,.,.,TGTGCCAGCAGCGTTGGGTTGGAGTACGAGCAGTACTTC,CASSVGLEYEQYF
15,TRBJ1-2,TRBV6-5,.,TRBD1,TGTGCCAGCAGAGATGGGACAGGGGATCCGCGTGGCTACACCTTC,CASRDGTGDPRGYTF
13,TRBJ2-1,TRBV6-5,.,TRBD2,TGTGCCAGCAGCGGGGGGGCAACGGGTGAACAGTTCTTC,CASSGGATGEQFF
14,TRBJ1-5,TRBV5-1,.,TRBD1,TGCGCCAGCAGTCCCGGACAGGGCAATCAGCCCCAGCATTTT,CASSPGQGNQPQHF
13,TRBJ1-2,TRBV11-2,.,.,TGTGCCAGCAGCTTAGTGGGCGACTATGGCTACACCTTC,CASSLVGDYGYTF
15,TRBJ2-6,TRBV28,few,.,TGTGCCAGCAGTTTGGTATTGACAGGGGCCAACGTCCTGACTTTC,CASSLVLTGANVLTF
16,TRBJ1-2,TRBV5-6,.,.,TGTGCCAGCAGCGCCCGGTCCGGACAGATTAACTATGGCTACACCTTC,CASSARSGQINYGYTF
17,TRBJ1-2,TRBV4-1,few,TRBD1,TGCGCCAGCAGCCAAGGGAAGAGCGGACAGGGGAACTATGGCTACACCTTC,CASSQGKSGQGNYGYTF
13,TRBJ1-2,TRBV18,.,.,TGTGCCAGCTCACCGACACAGAACTATGGCTACACCTTC,CASSPTQNYGYTF